This T cell receptor (beta chain) is drawn from a study of blood T cell repertoires in COVID-19. About the research overall: Sources were T cells, B-cell-depleted T cells, or PBMCs; the material itself was cDNA or gDNA.

Authors' analysis steps: For nucleated cells, counts were estimated from reference gene primer amplification. Data came from immunoSEQ multiplex PCR; TCRdb stores just in-frame clones and leaves some out. The V and J calls and clone size are taken from that table; D and trimming were inferred from the DNA. The sample has more than 350,000 clones, around 92% seen once; the top ten hold 3%. Only a few counts were recorded for this clone. The germline V gene has CDR1 SEHNR and CDR2 FQNEAQ (reference sequence). The CDR3 length is 14 residues. The V segment lost 5 bases and the J segment 3 bases; nucleotides outside the gene matches: 6.

V usage is TRBV7-9 and J usage is TRBJ2-7; 8 positions match TRBD1. This sequence was found in a woman aged 25 to 39 with COVID-19, enrolled during active disease. Sample: peripheral blood. The DNA of the CDR3 is TGTGCCAGCAGCCTCCCGGGGACAGGCTACGAGCAGTACTTC. This encodes CASSLPGTGYEQYF.